The 27 T cell receptor beta chains in this list originate from one sample, sequenced in a study of early T cells in non-severe SARS-CoV-2 infection. TCRdb called the 5' RACE reads again in MiXCR, with one record for every CDR3 protein. The sample carries about 110,000 distinct CDR3 sequences, about an eighth recorded once. The sample comprised whole blood. These receptors all come from an adult who was a healthcare worker with PCR-confirmed SARS-CoV-2 infection or an uninfected control (not recorded which).

The genes are TRBV19 and TRBJ2-2, with no clear D. Trimming shortened V by 10 bases and J by 6 bases, and 27 bases separated the two germline ends. This CDR3 region has 17 residues. Germline values: CDR1 LNHDA, CDR2 SQIVND (reference sequence). The CDR3 region is CATPQYNSMGTSGELFF. The CDR3 bases are TGTGCCACCCCCCAATATAACAGCATGGGCACCTCCGGGGAGCTGTTTTTT.

This clonotype was counted between two and nine times. The rearrangement uses TRBV25-1 and TRBJ2-7; 7 bases are shared with TRBD1. Germline V gives CDR1 MGHDK, CDR2 SYGVNS. The V and J ends lost 1 base and 0 bases, in that order; junction bases with no gene match: 0. This CDR3 has 14 amino acids. CDR3 nucleotide sequence: TGTGCCAGCAGTGAATGGGACAGCTCCTACGAGCAGTACTTC. It yields the protein CASSEWDSSYEQYF.

There are a few counts of this clonotype. The chain couples TRBV29-1 to TRBJ2-1; tentatively, D is TRBD1 (6 bases). Trimming left V 5 bases short and J 8 bases short, with 16 bases between. Germline CDR1 reads SQVTM; CDR2 reads ANQGSEA. The CDR3 covers 13 residues. The CDR3 reads CSVKRDMEDEQFF. DNA for the CDR3: TGCAGCGTTAAAAGGGACATGGAGGATGAGCAGTTCTTC.

There are many counts of this clonotype. This chain links TRBV5-1 with TRBJ1-1; 9 positions agree with TRBD1. Germline V gene sequence: CDR1 SGHRS, CDR2 YFSETQ. Trimming took 3 bases from V and 1 from J; bases not matched to a gene: 4. The CDR3 has 15 residues. CDR3 protein: CASSWDREANTEAFF. DNA of the CDR3: TGCGCCAGCAGCTGGGACAGGGAAGCGAACACTGAAGCTTTCTTT.

This clonotype has at least ten counts. The CDR3 coding sequence is TGTGCCAGCAGGGACAGGGGGTACGAGCAGTACTTC. It specifies CASRDRGYEQYF. The chain links TRBV6-5 to TRBJ2-7, with TRBD1 matching over 10 bases. Germline V gene lookup returns CDR1 MNHEY and CDR2 SVGAGI. The CDR3 has 12 amino acids. Losses at the gene ends were 6 bases for V and 4 bases for J; bases not matched to a gene: 0.

The rearrangement joins TRBV28 to TRBJ1-1; D perhaps matches TRBD1 (6 bases). Germline values: CDR1 MDHEN, CDR2 SYDVKM. Trimming stripped 4 bases from V and 1 base from J, with 16 bases between. The CDR3 has 16 amino acids. CDR3: CASSSQGRRWNTEAFF. CDR3 bases: TGTGCCAGCAGTTCCCAGGGGAGGAGGTGGAACACTGAAGCTTTCTTT.

The sample holds a few counts of this clonotype. The V and J genes are TRBV12-3 or TRBV12-4 and TRBJ1-1, with D maybe TRBD1 (6 bases). Trimming shortened V by 7 bases and J by 7 bases, and 13 bases separated the two germline ends. CDR3 length: 12 amino acids. The CDR3 here is CASTADSLEAFF. CDR3 DNA sequence: TGTGCCAGCACCGCGGACAGCCTTGAAGCTTTCTTT.

The rearrangement links TRBV7-2 to TRBJ1-4, with 7 nucleotides matching TRBD1. Unmatched junction bases numbered 9, after V lost 1 base and J lost 7 bases. The CDR3 length is 16 residues. Germline V gene sequence: CDR1 SGHTA, CDR2 FQGNSA. The CDR3 DNA sequence: TGTGCCAGCAGCTTAGTCTCAGGGGGAGCTCGTGAAAAACTGTTTTTT. Its translation: CASSLVSGGAREKLFF.

This clonotype has a handful of counts. The V call is TRBV29-1, the J call TRBJ2-7, with 10 bases that match TRBD1. V lost 7 bases and J lost 2; bases outside the gene matches: 11. Germline V gene sequence: CDR1 SQVTM, CDR2 ANQGSEA. The CDR3 consists of 15 residues. This CDR3 is CSAQSSGTGAYEQYF. Here the CDR3 DNA reads TGCAGCGCCCAGTCTTCCGGGACAGGGGCCTACGAGCAGTACTTC.

The V and J genes are TRBV5-1 and TRBJ1-2; D is unresolved. Germline loops: CDR1 SGHRS, CDR2 YFSETQ. The CDR3 contains 11 residues. V lost 2 bases, J lost 7 bases, and 6 bases lay in between. This chain's CDR3 is CASSFRPGYTF. In DNA form, the CDR3 reads TGCGCCAGCAGCTTTCGCCCTGGCTACACCTTC.

This clonotype was picked up many times. This sequence joins TRBV18 and TRBJ1-1; unclear D gene. In germline, CDR1 is KGHSH, CDR2 LQKENI. Trimming left V 7 bases short and J 1 base short, with 13 bases between. The CDR3 is 14 amino acids. CDR3 sequence: CASLKRGENTEAFF. In DNA form, the CDR3 reads TGTGCCAGCTTAAAACGCGGTGAGAACACTGAAGCTTTCTTT.

This clonotype has a handful of counts. The chain is built from TRBV5-4 and TRBJ2-5; 9 bases are a match to TRBD1. The CDR3 sequence is 16 residues long. After removal of 0 bases from V and 4 bases from J, the junction contained 7 bases not matched to a gene. Germline CDR1 and CDR2: SGHNT and YYREEE (reference sequence). Here the CDR3 reads CASSLAGGQGLETQYF. CDR3 in DNA: TGTGCCAGCAGCTTGGCCGGCGGACAGGGGTTAGAGACCCAGTACTTC. The variable domain in full, with the rest retrieved from reference TRBV5-4 and TRBJ2-5, is ETGVTQSPTHLIKTRGQQVTLRCSSQSGHNTVSWYQQALGQGPQFIFQYYREEENGRGNFPPRFSGLQFPNYSSELNVNALELDDSALYLCASSLAGGQGLETQYFGPGTRLLVL.

CDR3 nucleotide sequence: TGTGCCAGCAGCCCTGGGGCGTCCTACAATGAGCAGTTCTTC. Its translation: CASSPGASYNEQFF. The V call is TRBV7-2, the J call TRBJ2-1, with D maybe TRBD1 (5 bases). From germline, CDR1 is SGHTA and CDR2 FQGNSA. The V and J ends lost 5 bases and 1 base respectively, with 9 bases between them. The CDR3 loop spans 14 amino acids.

This clonotype showed up just a few times. The rearrangement uses TRBV3-1 and TRBJ2-5; 14 bases match TRBD2. Trimming removed 4 bases from V and 5 bases from J; junction bases left unmatched: 12. Looked up from germline, CDR1 is LGHDT and CDR2 is YNNKEL (reference sequence). This CDR3 has 18 amino acids. CDR3 residues: CASSPPGLAGEERETQYF. The DNA of the CDR3 is TGTGCCAGCAGCCCACCGGGACTAGCGGGAGAGGAGAGGGAGACCCAGTACTTC.

In its sample, this clonotype was seen many times. This chain connects TRBV6-5 to TRBJ2-5; 7 bases are shared with TRBD2. J lost 3 bases, V lost 6 bases, and 7 bases had no gene match. The germline V gene encodes CDR1 MNHEY and CDR2 SVGAGI. CDR3 length: 14 residues. The CDR3 DNA reads TGTGCCAGCAGCCCCTTTGGGGGGGAAGAGACCCAGTACTTC. Translated: CASSPFGGEETQYF.

Ten or more counts support this clonotype. The chain uses TRBV3-1 and TRBJ2-7, with D perhaps matching TRBD1 (5 bases). V lost 7 bases, J lost 1 base, and 11 bases lay in between. This CDR3 is 13 amino acids long. The germline V gene has CDR1 LGHDT and CDR2 YNNKEL (reference sequence). This CDR3 is CASTAGHSYEQYF. DNA for the CDR3: TGTGCCAGCACGGCAGGGCATTCCTACGAGCAGTACTTC.

In its sample, this clonotype was seen many times. V gene TRBV3-1 combines with J gene TRBJ1-5; D possibly corresponds to TRBD1 (5 bases). This CDR3 is 16 amino acids long. Germline values: CDR1 LGHDT, CDR2 YNNKEL (reference sequence). V dropped 7 bases and J dropped 0 bases, with 16 bases sitting between them. CDR3 nucleotide sequence: TGTGCCAGCAACTTCGGGGGATTAAATAGCAATCAGCCCCAGCATTTT. Protein product: CASNFGGLNSNQPQHF.

The sample holds a few counts of this clonotype. The gene calls are TRBV7-8 and TRBJ1-4; weak D call: TRBD1 (5 bases). The CDR3 consists of 16 residues. From germline, CDR1 is SGHVS and CDR2 FQNEAQ. The V gene lost 2 bases and the J gene lost 5 bases, with 15 bases spanning the gap. CDR3 in amino acids: CASSLSWTRENEKLFF. CDR3 bases: TGTGCCAGCAGCTTAAGTTGGACACGAGAAAATGAAAAACTGTTTTTT.

The table lists this clonotype with many counts. The chain links TRBV12-3 or TRBV12-4 to TRBJ1-5; 11 bases fit TRBD1. This CDR3 has 16 residues. J was trimmed by 7 bases and V by 4 bases; bases with no gene match: 9. CDR3 in amino acids: CASSSMDRGLEQPQHF. The DNA of the CDR3 is TGTGCCAGCAGTTCAATGGACAGGGGGCTGGAACAGCCCCAGCATTTT.

This rearrangement joins TRBV7-3 to TRBJ2-2, with D perhaps being TRBD1 or TRBD2 (5 bases each). This CDR3 contains 15 residues. Between the trimmed V and J ends, which lost 5 bases and 4 bases, there was a span of 14 bases. The germline gives CDR1 SGHTA, CDR2 FQGTGA. In nucleotides, the CDR3 is TGTGCCAGCAGCCGTGTAGCTGGGGGCACCGGGGAGCTGTTTTTT. Its protein is CASSRVAGGTGELFF.

A few counts support this clonotype. The genes are TRBV4-2 and TRBJ2-1; possibly TRBD1 for D (5 bases). The V gene lost 0 bases and the J gene lost 4 bases, with 13 bases spanning the gap. The CDR3 has 16 residues. CDR1 and CDR2 (germline): LGHNA, YNFKEQ. The CDR3 spells CASSQEPQDTYNEQFF. The CDR3 coding sequence is TGTGCCAGCAGCCAAGAACCACAGGACACATACAATGAGCAGTTCTTC.

This clonotype was seen a handful of times. This chain links TRBV9 with TRBJ2-7; TRBD2 matches 15 bases. From germline, CDR1 is SGDLS and CDR2 YYNGEE. The J segment lost 9 bases and the V segment lost 3 bases, leaving 4 bases of the junction unmatched. The CDR3 covers 14 residues. CDR3 bases: TGTGCCAGCAGCGCCGGGACTAGCGGGGGGTGGCAGTACTTC. Translation gives CASSAGTSGGWQYF.

This clonotype was seen a handful of times. The chain joins TRBV2 to TRBJ2-5; possibly TRBD2 for D (7 bases). V was trimmed by 5 bases and J by 0 bases, leaving 10 bases between them. This CDR3 region has 14 residues. Germline V gene lookup returns CDR1 SNHLY and CDR2 FYNNEI. The CDR3 region has the DNA TGTGCCAGCAGTCGGGGGGCCTACCAAGAGACCCAGTACTTC. Translation gives CASSRGAYQETQYF.

This sequence joins TRBV7-2 and TRBJ1-6; tentatively, D is TRBD1 (5 bases). V dropped 3 bases and J dropped 5 bases, with 11 bases sitting between them. The CDR3 covers 15 residues. Looked up from germline, CDR1 is SGHTA and CDR2 is FQGNSA. The CDR3: CASSFRQSDNSPLHF. For the CDR3, the DNA is TGTGCCAGCAGCTTCCGACAGTCTGATAATTCACCCCTCCACTTT.

The chain uses TRBV28 and TRBJ2-3; D is undetermined. CDR1 is MDHEN, CDR2 SYDVKM, per germline. There are 13 residues in the CDR3. V lost 5 bases, J lost 5 bases, and 11 bases lay in between. In DNA, the CDR3 is TGTGCCAGCAGTCACGAATGGGGAGATACGCAGTATTTT. This codes for CASSHEWGDTQYF.

This clonotype was counted between two and nine times. The chain carries TRBV10-2 and TRBJ1-1; D gene unclear. This CDR3 comprises 12 residues. Trimming left V 2 bases short and J 10 bases short, with 11 bases between. Germline V lookup: CDR1 WSHSY, CDR2 SAAADI. CDR3 in amino acids: CASSEGYERAFF. Here the CDR3 DNA reads TGCGCCAGCAGTGAGGGGTACGAGAGAGCTTTCTTT.

Ten or more counts support this clonotype. This rearrangement joins TRBV7-9 to TRBJ2-7; possibly TRBD2 for D (6 bases). The CDR3 is 17 amino acids. Looked up from germline, CDR1 is SEHNR and CDR2 is FQNEAQ (reference sequence). Trimming took off 5 bases at V and 2 bases at J, with 22 bases between the two ends. In DNA form, the CDR3 reads TGTGCCAGCAGCCCAGGGCAGACGGGAGTGGCGGCCTACGAGCAGTACTTC. Translating gives CASSPGQTGVAAYEQYF.